A single sample gave rise to the 9 T cell receptor beta chains below, sequenced in a study of T-cell memory formation after mild COVID-19. Via MiXCR, TCRdb re-called the 5' RACE reads, giving one row per CDR3 protein. The sample holds roughly 380,000 distinct CDR3 sequences; over 25% are singletons and the top ten take approximately 13%. The sequenced sample consisted of PBMCs or a T cell subset sorted from them (not recorded which). Receptors were obtained from an adult woman who had mild COVID-19 (a few samples of this study predate the infection). Cell type and time point are not known.

The V call is TRBV3-1, the J call TRBJ2-7; 8 bases align to TRBD2. The length of the CDR3 is 14 residues. With V trimmed by 1 base and J by 2 bases, 1 base remained unmatched. Looked up from germline, CDR1 is LGHDT and CDR2 is YNNKEL (reference sequence). This chain's CDR3 is CASSQASGPYEQYF. In nucleotides, the CDR3 is TGTGCCAGCAGCCAAGCTAGCGGGCCCTACGAGCAGTACTTC.

The chain has TRBV5-1 and TRBJ2-7; 12 bases map to TRBD1. Germline V gene lookup returns CDR1 SGHRS and CDR2 YFSETQ. Germline trimming cut 4 bases from V and 5 bases from J; bases unmatched to any gene: 7. The CDR3 loop spans 15 amino acids. CDR3 DNA sequence: TGCGCCAGCAGCGAAGGGACAGGGGGCATCGACGAGCAGTACTTC. Protein: CASSEGTGGIDEQYF.

This clonotype was picked up a small number of times. This chain uses TRBV24-1 with TRBJ2-3; 9 bases align to TRBD2. V was pared by 1 base and J by 6 bases, with 13 bases of the junction left unmatched. Germline lookup yields CDR1 KGHDR and CDR2 SFDVKD. The CDR3 covers 18 residues. In DNA form, the CDR3 reads TGTGCCACCAGTGATTTCGTCGACCGAGCGGGGGGCAGGGATACGCAGTATTTT. Protein sequence: CATSDFVDRAGGRDTQYF.

The chain recombines TRBV30 with TRBJ2-1; TRBD2 agrees at 9 bases. J gave up 1 base and V 5 bases, and 0 bases lay outside the gene matches. The germline CDR1 and CDR2 sequences are GTSNPN and SVGIG (reference sequence). The CDR3 spans 13 residues. The CDR3 region has the DNA TGTGCCTGGGCGGGAGGGTCCTACAATGAGCAGTTCTTC. It is translated as CAWAGGSYNEQFF.

This clonotype was counted between two and nine times. V usage is TRBV7-9 and J usage is TRBJ2-7; TRBD1 agrees at 7 bases. The CDR3 loop spans 16 amino acids. The trim removed 5 bases at V and 0 bases at J, leaving 10 bases unmatched. Germline V gives CDR1 SEHNR, CDR2 FQNEAQ (reference sequence). This CDR3 reads CASSVVGTEDSYEQYF. The CDR3 region has the DNA TGTGCCAGCAGCGTTGTCGGGACAGAGGACTCCTACGAGCAGTACTTC.

The J gene is TRBJ2-5, the V gene TRBV20-1; the match to TRBD2 covers 13 bases. The CDR3 length is 13 residues. The junction had 1 base not matched to a gene; V was cut back by 5 bases and J by 4 bases. In germline, CDR1 is DFQATT, CDR2 SNEGSKA (reference sequence). The CDR3 bases are TGCAGTGCTCGGACTAGCGGGGGAGAGACCCAGTACTTC. This sequence encodes CSARTSGGETQYF.

The V call is TRBV7-6, the J call TRBJ2-3; D not certain. Germline CDR1 reads SGHVS; CDR2 reads FNYEAQ. The CDR3 runs to 14 residues. V lost 3 bases and J 4 bases, leaving 11 bases between the germline ends. Here the CDR3 DNA reads TGTGCCAGCAGCTTCCAATTGGCGGCAGATACGCAGTATTTT. Translation: CASSFQLAADTQYF.

The chain combines TRBV6-2 or TRBV6-3 with TRBJ1-3; the D gene is possibly TRBD1 (6 bases). There are 16 residues in the CDR3. Germline loops: CDR1 MNHEY, CDR2 SVGEGT. V dropped 4 bases and J dropped 0 bases, with 13 bases sitting between them. The CDR3 DNA reads as TGTGCCAGCAGTTCAGCGACAGGTGGCTCTGGAAACACCATATATTTT. Translation gives CASSSATGGSGNTIYF.

The genes are TRBV3-1 and TRBJ2-7; TRBD2 aligns across 13 bases. Looked up from germline, CDR1 is LGHDT and CDR2 is YNNKEL (reference sequence). V shed 3 bases and J 1 base; nucleotides not matched to a gene: 18. The CDR3 consists of 21 residues. The CDR3 sequence is CASSQLRPTSGRALGSYEQYF. The CDR3 coding sequence is TGTGCCAGCAGCCAGCTTAGGCCAACTAGCGGGAGGGCCTTAGGGTCCTACGAGCAGTACTTC.